This record looks at one T cell receptor (beta chain) sequence and its context. CDR1 is SGHVS and CDR2 is FQNEAQ in the germline V gene. CDR3 length: 14 residues. V was clipped by 1 base and J by 6 bases, with 13 bases between them. The data stem from a study of neoadjuvant anti-PD-1 for oral cavity cancer. Using immunoSEQ multiplex PCR, the repertoire was profiled, and TCRdb retains in-frame clones only, with some absent. The table shows 15,000 or so clones, with 55% to 80% occurring only once. The receptor's source is a person between 35 and 79 years old with oral cavity squamous cell carcinoma. V usage is TRBV7-8 and J usage is TRBJ2-7; D call uncertain. The material sequenced was PBMCs, taken before nivolumab (anti-PD-1) treatment. CDR3 amino acids: CASSLEGPRVEQYF. The CDR3 DNA reads TGTGCCAGCAGCTTAGAGGGTCCCCGGGTCGAGCAGTACTTC.